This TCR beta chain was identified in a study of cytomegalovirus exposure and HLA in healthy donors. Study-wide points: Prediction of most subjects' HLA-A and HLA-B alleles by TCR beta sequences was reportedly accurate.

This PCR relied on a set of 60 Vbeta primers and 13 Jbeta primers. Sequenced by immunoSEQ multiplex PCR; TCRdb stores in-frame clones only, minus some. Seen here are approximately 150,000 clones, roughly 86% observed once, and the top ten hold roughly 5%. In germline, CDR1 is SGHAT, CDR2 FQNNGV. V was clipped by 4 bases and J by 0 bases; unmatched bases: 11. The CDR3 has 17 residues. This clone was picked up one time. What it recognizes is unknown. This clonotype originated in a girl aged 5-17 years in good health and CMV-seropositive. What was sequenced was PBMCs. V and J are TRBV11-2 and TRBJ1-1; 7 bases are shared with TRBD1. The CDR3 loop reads CASSSRDSPNMNTEAFF. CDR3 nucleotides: TGTGCCAGCAGCTCGCGGGACAGTCCTAACATGAACACTGAAGCTTTCTTT.